The 12 T cell receptor beta chains below come from one sample, sequenced in a study of blood T cell repertoires in COVID-19. Sequencing used immunoSEQ multiplex PCR; TCRdb keeps in-frame clones, though not all of them. The table includes 150,000 to 200,000 clones, 85% to 90% detected once. The sample consisted of peripheral blood. These receptors were obtained from a man aged 45-65 years with acute or convalescent COVID-19.

The V gene is TRBV28, the J gene TRBJ1-5, with 8 bases that match TRBD1. V trimming: 2 bases; J trimming: 9 bases; junction bases outside the gene matches: 6. The CDR3 contains 14 residues. Germline CDR1 and CDR2: MDHEN and SYDVKM. In DNA, the CDR3 is TGTGCCAGCAGTTTAGGACAGGGAGTTCCGCCCCAGCATTTT. Amino acids: CASSLGQGVPPQHF.

This chain joins TRBV28 and TRBJ2-7; a weak D match, TRBD2 (6 bases). The CDR3 sequence is 11 residues long. Trimming took 4 bases from V and 5 from J, leaving 6 bases between them. Per germline, CDR1 MDHEN and CDR2 SYDVKM. The CDR3 DNA is TGTGCCAGCAGTTGGAGGGACGAGCAGTACTTC. Its translation is CASSWRDEQYF. Variable domain in full (rest from reference TRBV28 and TRBJ2-7): DVKVTQSSRYLVKRTGEKVFLECVQDMDHENMFWYRQDPGLGLRLIYFSYDVKMKEKGDIPEGYSVSREKKERFSLILESASTNQTSMYLCASSWRDEQYFGPGTRLTVT.

The genes are TRBV6-2 or TRBV6-3 and TRBJ2-3, with 16 bases that match TRBD2. The CDR3 loop spans 20 amino acids. V shed 4 bases and J 2 bases; nucleotides not matched to a gene: 12. CDR1 and CDR2 from the germline V gene are MNHEY and SVGEGT. CDR3 in amino acids: CASSWTPGLAGGADTDTQYF. The DNA for the CDR3 is TGTGCCAGCAGTTGGACCCCGGGACTAGCGGGAGGGGCGGACACAGATACGCAGTATTTT.

V is TRBV19 and J is TRBJ2-1; no clear D gene. V lost 3 bases and J 8 bases, leaving 11 bases between the germline ends. The CDR3 has 13 residues. CDR1 is LNHDA, CDR2 SQIVND, per germline (reference sequence). The CDR3: CASSIHTLDEQFF. For the CDR3, the DNA is TGTGCCAGTAGTATCCACACCTTGGATGAGCAGTTCTTC.

The chain has TRBV29-1 and TRBJ2-3, with D perhaps matching TRBD2 (6 bases). CDR3 length: 15 amino acids. V was pared by 3 bases and J by 1 base, with 14 bases between. The germline V gene encodes CDR1 SQVTM and CDR2 ANQGSEA. CDR3 residues: CSVELAGFGTDTQYF. CDR3 sequence (DNA): TGCAGCGTTGAGTTGGCGGGATTTGGCACAGATACGCAGTATTTT.

This rearrangement joins TRBV6-6 to TRBJ2-2; maybe TRBD1 (6 bases). The V gene lost 3 bases and the J gene lost 4 bases, with 12 bases spanning the gap. CDR3 length: 15 amino acids. The germline gives CDR1 MNHNY, CDR2 SVGAGI (reference sequence). CDR3 sequence: CASSYSQGRTGELFF. The CDR3 DNA follows: TGTGCCAGCAGTTATTCACAGGGTCGCACCGGGGAGCTGTTTTTT.

V and J are TRBV7-3 and TRBJ2-3, with D tentatively TRBD2 (6 bases). The CDR3 contains 14 residues. V was shortened by 2 bases and J by 6 bases, with 12 bases between the two germline ends. The germline V gene has CDR1 SGHTA and CDR2 FQGTGA. The CDR3, as DNA: TGTGCCAGCAGCTTAGGGGGGAGCGAGGATACGCAGTATTTT. Its translation: CASSLGGSEDTQYF.

This chain links TRBV2 with TRBJ1-1; D unresolved. CDR3 length: 12 amino acids. Germline V gives CDR1 SNHLY, CDR2 FYNNEI. Trimming left V 3 bases short and J 7 bases short, with 9 bases between. CDR3 DNA sequence: TGTGCCAGCAGTGACCTCGGCGGTGAAGCTTTCTTT. Translating gives CASSDLGGEAFF.

The rearrangement uses TRBV19 and TRBJ2-7, with D perhaps matching TRBD2 (6 bases). This CDR3 spans 15 amino acids. V lost 1 base and J 3 bases, leaving 13 bases between the germline ends. CDR1 and CDR2 (germline): LNHDA, SQIVND (reference sequence). CDR3 region: CASSIGGGRGYEQYV. In DNA, the CDR3 is TGTGCCAGTAGTATAGGAGGAGGGCGGGGCTACGAGCAGTACGTC.

Only one count was recorded for this clone. V gene TRBV12-3 or TRBV12-4 combines with J gene TRBJ1-2, with no clear D. V shed 2 bases and J shed 1 base, with 2 bases lying between them. The CDR3 covers 12 residues. In nucleotides, the CDR3 is TGTGCCAGCAGTTTACGTAACTATGGCTACACCTTC. This codes for CASSLRNYGYTF.

The chain couples TRBV30 to TRBJ1-1, with no clear D. The V end was cut by 2 bases, the J end by 7 bases, with 11 bases between. Looked up from germline, CDR1 is GTSNPN and CDR2 is SVGIG (reference sequence). The CDR3 totals 12 residues. The DNA for the CDR3 is TGTGCCTGGAGTAGACAAGCTATTGAAGCTTTCTTT. It encodes CAWSRQAIEAFF.

J is TRBJ1-2 and V is TRBV19; the D is unclear. CDR1 LNHDA and CDR2 SQIVND come from the germline V gene (reference sequence). The CDR3 contains 14 residues. Trimming cost V 7 bases and J 4 bases, with 16 bases left between them. The CDR3 sequence: CASIPSAGLYGYTF. Here the CDR3 DNA reads TGTGCCAGTATCCCCTCCGCAGGACTCTATGGCTACACCTTC.